This T cell receptor (beta chain) was observed in a study of shared clonotypes between healthy human individuals. Turning to the study itself: Three CD4 naive, three CD4 memory, two CD8 naive and one CD8 memory plate were used per donor.

Germline lookup yields CDR1 SGHVS and CDR2 FNYEAQ. V was pared by 5 bases and J by 0 bases, with 20 bases between. The CDR3 loop spans 18 amino acids. On sorted subsets, replicate PCRs used roughly 190 ng DNA, or tens of thousands of T cell genomes. Method: immunoSEQ multiplex PCR; TCRdb's copy keeps in-frame clones and lacks some. The top ten clones hold approximately 1.1% of a sample with about 1,500,000 clones, roughly 96% of them seen once. This receptor was taken from a man aged 25 to 45 in good health. The sample comprised naive CD4+ T cells sorted from blood. Subset defined: CD45RA+ positively selected. This sequence joins TRBV7-6 and TRBJ1-3; perhaps TRBD1 as D (5 bases). In nucleotides, the CDR3 is TGTGCCAGCAGCGCCCTGGGTGTGACAGCACTCTCTGGAAACACCATATATTTT. This encodes CASSALGVTALSGNTIYF.